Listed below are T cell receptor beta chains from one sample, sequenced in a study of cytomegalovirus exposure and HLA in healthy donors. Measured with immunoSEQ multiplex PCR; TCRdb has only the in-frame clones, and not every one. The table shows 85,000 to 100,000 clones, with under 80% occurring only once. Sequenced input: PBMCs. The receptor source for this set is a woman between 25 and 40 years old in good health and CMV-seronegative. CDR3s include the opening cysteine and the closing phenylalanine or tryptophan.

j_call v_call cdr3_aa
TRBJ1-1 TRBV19 CASSIDRGTEAFF
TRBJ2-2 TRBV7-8 CASSRGGITGELFF
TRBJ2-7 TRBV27 CASRGGYEQYF
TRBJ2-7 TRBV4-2 CASSPELAGPYEQYF
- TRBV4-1 CASSQDPTSGRNYEQYF
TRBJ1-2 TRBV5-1 CASSVTGTGNYGYTF
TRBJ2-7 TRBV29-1 CSVEDRYEQYF
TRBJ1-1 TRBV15 CATSSRDREVGLGF
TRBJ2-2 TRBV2 CASSDDRGPLTGELFF
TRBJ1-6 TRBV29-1 CSVAADSSYNSPLHF
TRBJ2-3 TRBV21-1 CASSKSGEGADTQYF
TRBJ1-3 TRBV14 CASSQEVFLQGSGNTIYF
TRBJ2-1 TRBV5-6 CASSLDPGSANEQFF
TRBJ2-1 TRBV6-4 CASSVLGGSYNEQFF
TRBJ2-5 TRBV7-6 CASSSRSPQETQYF
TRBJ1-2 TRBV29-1 CSVPGQGTVGYTF
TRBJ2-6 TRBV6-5 CASSYPTGTGANVLTF
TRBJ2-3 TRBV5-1 CASRPLAGGPDSTQYF
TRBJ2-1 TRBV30 CAWSVITSGDNYNEQFF
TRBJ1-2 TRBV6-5 CASRRTSDRAYGYTF